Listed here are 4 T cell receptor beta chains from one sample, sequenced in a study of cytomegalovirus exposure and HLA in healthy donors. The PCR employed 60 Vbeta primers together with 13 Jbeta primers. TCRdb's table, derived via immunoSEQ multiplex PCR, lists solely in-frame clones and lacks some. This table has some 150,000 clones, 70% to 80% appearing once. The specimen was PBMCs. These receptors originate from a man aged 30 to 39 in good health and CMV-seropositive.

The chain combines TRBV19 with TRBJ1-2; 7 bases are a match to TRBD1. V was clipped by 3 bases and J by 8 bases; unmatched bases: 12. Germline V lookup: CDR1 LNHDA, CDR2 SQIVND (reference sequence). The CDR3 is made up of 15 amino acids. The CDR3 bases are TGTGCCAGTAGTATGGCAAGGGGGCTCGTGGAGGGCTACACCTTC. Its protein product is CASSMARGLVEGYTF.

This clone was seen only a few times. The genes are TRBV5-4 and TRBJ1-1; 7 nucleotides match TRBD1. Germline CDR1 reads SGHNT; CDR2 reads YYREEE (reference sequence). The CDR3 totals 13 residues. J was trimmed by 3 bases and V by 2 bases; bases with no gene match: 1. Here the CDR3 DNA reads TGTGCCAGCAGCTTCCAGGGGGACACTGAAGCTTTCTTT. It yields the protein CASSFQGDTEAFF.

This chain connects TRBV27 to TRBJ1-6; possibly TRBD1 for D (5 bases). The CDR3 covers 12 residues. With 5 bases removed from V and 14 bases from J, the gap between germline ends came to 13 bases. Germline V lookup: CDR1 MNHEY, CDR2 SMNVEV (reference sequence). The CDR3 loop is CASSPREGALHF. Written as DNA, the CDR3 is TGTGCCAGCAGTCCCCGCGAAGGGGCCCTCCACTTT.

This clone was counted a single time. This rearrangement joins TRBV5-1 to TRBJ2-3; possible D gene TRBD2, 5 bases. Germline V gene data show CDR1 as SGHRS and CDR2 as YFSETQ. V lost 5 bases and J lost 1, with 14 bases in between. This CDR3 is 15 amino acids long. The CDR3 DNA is TGCGCCAGCAGTCATGAGGGTGGGGGCACAGATACGCAGTATTTT. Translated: CASSHEGGGTDTQYF.